Sequencing of this T cell receptor beta chain was carried out in a study of cytomegalovirus exposure and HLA in healthy donors. Study-level background: An earlier analysis identified some 110 million unique TCR beta sequences in about 170 million T cells.

The CDR3 is made up of 16 amino acids. V was pared by 5 bases and J by 7 bases, with 9 bases of the junction left unmatched. Germline V gene data show CDR1 as SGHAT and CDR2 as FQNNGV. PCR used 60 Vbeta primers and 13 Jbeta primers. Method: immunoSEQ multiplex PCR; TCRdb's copy keeps in-frame clones and lacks some. Of some 150,000 clones in the sample, 82% were seen once. Sequencing was performed on PBMCs. This rearrangement joins TRBV11-2 to TRBJ2-1; TRBD2 matches at 12 bases. This receptor was identified in a male donor in good health and CMV-seronegative. The CDR3 spells CASSPRLAGVFNEQFF. Here the CDR3 DNA reads TGTGCCAGCAGCCCTAGACTAGCGGGAGTCTTTAATGAGCAGTTCTTC.